The next 3 T cell receptor beta chains were all read from a single sample in a study of graft-versus-host responses after intestinal transplantation. Their target antigens are unknown. Assay: immunoSEQ multiplex PCR; the TCRdb copy retains only in-frame clones and omits some. The data hold 95,000 to 110,000 clones, with more than 75% observed a single time. Sequenced here: unstimulated CD4+ T cells sorted from spleen or lymph node cells, sampled before intestinal transplant. The receptors were gathered from a human donor who received an intestinal transplant.

The chain has TRBV4-1 and TRBJ2-3, with 14 bases fitting TRBD2. CDR3 size: 18 residues. V trimming: 4 bases; J trimming: 2 bases; junction bases outside the gene matches: 8. Germline values: CDR1 MGHRA, CDR2 YSYEKL. CDR3 protein: CASSRGLAGGSYTDTQYF. In DNA form, the CDR3 reads TGCGCCAGCAGCCGTGGACTAGCGGGAGGATCCTACACAGATACGCAGTATTTT.

This chain connects TRBV5-5 to TRBJ1-4; 11 bases are shared with TRBD1. This CDR3 region has 16 residues. The V segment lost 4 bases and the J segment 6 bases; nucleotides outside the gene matches: 8. Germline V CDR1 and CDR2: SGHKS, YYEKEE (reference sequence). The CDR3 sequence: CASSPWTGGRDEKLFF. CDR3 nucleotide sequence: TGTGCCAGCAGCCCCTGGACAGGGGGCAGGGATGAAAAACTGTTTTTT. Full variable domain (remainder filled in from reference TRBV5-5 and TRBJ1-4): DAGVTQSPTHLIKTRGQQVTLRCSPISGHKSVSWYQQVLGQGPQFIFQYYEKEERGRGNFPDRFSARQFPNYSSELNVNALLLGDSALYLCASSPWTGGRDEKLFFGSGTQLSVL.

The V and J genes are TRBV7-9 and TRBJ1-1; maybe TRBD1 (6 bases). V was trimmed by 6 bases and J by 5 bases, leaving 13 bases between them. Germline V gives CDR1 SEHNR, CDR2 FQNEAQ (reference sequence). The CDR3 has 13 amino acids. This chain's CDR3 is CASSEGGGTEAFF. The CDR3 DNA follows: TGTGCCAGCAGTGAGGGGGGCGGGACTGAAGCTTTCTTT.